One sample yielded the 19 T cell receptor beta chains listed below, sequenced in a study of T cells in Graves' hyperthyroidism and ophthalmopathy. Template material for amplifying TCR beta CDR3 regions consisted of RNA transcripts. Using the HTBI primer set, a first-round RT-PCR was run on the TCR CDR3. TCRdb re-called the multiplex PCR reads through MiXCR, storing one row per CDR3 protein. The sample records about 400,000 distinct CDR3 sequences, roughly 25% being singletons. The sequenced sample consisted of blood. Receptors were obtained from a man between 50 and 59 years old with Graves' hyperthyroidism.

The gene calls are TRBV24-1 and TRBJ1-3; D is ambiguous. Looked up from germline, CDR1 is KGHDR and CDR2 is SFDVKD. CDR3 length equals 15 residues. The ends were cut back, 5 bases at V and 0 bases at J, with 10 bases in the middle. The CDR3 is CATSGSGSSGNTIYF. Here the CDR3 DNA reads TGTGCCACCAGTGGATCGGGTAGCTCTGGAAACACCATATATTTT.

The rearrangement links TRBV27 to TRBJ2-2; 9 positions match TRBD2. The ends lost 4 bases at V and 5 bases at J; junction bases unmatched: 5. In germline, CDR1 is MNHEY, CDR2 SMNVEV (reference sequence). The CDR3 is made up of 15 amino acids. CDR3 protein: CASSWGGRGTGELFF. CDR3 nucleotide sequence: TGTGCCAGCAGTTGGGGCGGGAGGGGGACCGGGGAGCTGTTTTTT.

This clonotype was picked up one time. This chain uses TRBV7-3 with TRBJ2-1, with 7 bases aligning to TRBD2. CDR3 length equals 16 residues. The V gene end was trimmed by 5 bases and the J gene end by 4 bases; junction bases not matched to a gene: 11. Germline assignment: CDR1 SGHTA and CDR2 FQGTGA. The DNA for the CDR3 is TGTGCCAGCAGCCCCCGCCCCGGACTAGGTTACAATGAGCAGTTCTTC. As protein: CASSPRPGLGYNEQFF. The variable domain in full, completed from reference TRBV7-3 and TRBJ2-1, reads GAGVSQTPSNKVTEKGKYVELRCDPISGHTALYWYRQSLGQGPEFLIYFQGTGAADDSGLPNDRFFAVRPEGSVSTLKIQRTERGDSAVYLCASSPRPGLGYNEQFFGPGTRLTVL.

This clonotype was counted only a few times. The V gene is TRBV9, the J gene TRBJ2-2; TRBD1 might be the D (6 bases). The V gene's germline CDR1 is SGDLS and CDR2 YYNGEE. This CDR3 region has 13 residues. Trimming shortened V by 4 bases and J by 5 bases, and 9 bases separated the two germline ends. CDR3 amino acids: CASSTGQTGELFF. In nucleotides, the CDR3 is TGTGCCAGCAGCACAGGACAGACCGGGGAGCTGTTTTTT.

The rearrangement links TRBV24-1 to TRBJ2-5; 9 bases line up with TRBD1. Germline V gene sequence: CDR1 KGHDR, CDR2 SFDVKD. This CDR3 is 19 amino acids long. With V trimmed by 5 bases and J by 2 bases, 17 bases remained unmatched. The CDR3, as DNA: TGTGCCACCAGTGGTCCCGCGGTGGGGACAGGGATAGGGCAAGAGACCCAGTACTTC. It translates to CATSGPAVGTGIGQETQYF.

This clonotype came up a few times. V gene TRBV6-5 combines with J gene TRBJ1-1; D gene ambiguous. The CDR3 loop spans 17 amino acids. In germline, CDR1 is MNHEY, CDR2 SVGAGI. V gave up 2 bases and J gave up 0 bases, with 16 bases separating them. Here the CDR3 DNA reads TGTGCCAGCAGTTACCGTGTCATGTGGGGAATGAACACTGAAGCTTTCTTT. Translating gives CASSYRVMWGMNTEAFF.

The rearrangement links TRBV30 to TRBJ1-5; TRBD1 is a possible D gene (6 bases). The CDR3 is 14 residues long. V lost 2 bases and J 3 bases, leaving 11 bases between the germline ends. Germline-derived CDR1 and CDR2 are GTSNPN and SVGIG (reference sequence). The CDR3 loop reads CAWSLGHPNQPQHF. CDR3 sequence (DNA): TGTGCCTGGAGTCTGGGACACCCCAATCAGCCCCAGCATTTT.

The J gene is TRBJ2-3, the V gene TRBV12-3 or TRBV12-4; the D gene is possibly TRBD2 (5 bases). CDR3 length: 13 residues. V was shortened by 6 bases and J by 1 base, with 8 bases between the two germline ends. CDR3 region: CASRWRGTDTQYF. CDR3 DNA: TGTGCCAGCAGATGGCGGGGCACAGATACGCAGTATTTT.

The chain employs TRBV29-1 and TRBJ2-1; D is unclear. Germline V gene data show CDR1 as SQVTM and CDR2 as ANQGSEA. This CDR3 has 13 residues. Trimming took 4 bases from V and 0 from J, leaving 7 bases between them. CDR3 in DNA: TGCAGCGTTGCCGGTGACTCCTACAATGAGCAGTTCTTC. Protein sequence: CSVAGDSYNEQFF.

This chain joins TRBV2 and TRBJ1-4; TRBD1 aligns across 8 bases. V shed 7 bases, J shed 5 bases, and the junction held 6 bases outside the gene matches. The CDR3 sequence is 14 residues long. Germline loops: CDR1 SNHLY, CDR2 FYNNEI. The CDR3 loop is CASKVDRANEKLFF. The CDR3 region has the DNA TGTGCCAGCAAAGTGGACAGGGCGAATGAAAAACTGTTTTTT.

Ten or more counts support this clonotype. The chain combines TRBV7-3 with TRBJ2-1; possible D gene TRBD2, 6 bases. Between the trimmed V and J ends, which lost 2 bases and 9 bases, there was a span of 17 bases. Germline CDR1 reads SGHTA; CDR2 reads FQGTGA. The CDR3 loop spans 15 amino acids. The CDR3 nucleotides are TGTGCCAGCAGCTTACTTGGCGGGGTCGTTGGTGAGCAGTTCTTC. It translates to CASSLLGGVVGEQFF. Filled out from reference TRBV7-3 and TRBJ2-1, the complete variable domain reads GAGVSQTPSNKVTEKGKYVELRCDPISGHTALYWYRQSLGQGPEFLIYFQGTGAADDSGLPNDRFFAVRPEGSVSTLKIQRTERGDSAVYLCASSLLGGVVGEQFFGPGTRLTVL.

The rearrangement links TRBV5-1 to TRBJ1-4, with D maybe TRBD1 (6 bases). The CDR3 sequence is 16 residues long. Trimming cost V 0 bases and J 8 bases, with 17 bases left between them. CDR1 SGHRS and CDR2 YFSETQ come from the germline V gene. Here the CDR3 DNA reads TGCGCCAGCAGCTTGGGGGCGGCAGGGGTTCAGGAAAAACTGTTTTTT. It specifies CASSLGAAGVQEKLFF.

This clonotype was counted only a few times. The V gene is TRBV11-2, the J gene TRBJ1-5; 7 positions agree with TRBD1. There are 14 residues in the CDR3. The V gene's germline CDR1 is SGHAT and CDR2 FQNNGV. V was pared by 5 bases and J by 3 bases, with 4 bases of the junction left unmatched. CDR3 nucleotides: TGTGCCAGCAGCCGGACAGGCCTCAATCAGCCCCAGCATTTT. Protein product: CASSRTGLNQPQHF.

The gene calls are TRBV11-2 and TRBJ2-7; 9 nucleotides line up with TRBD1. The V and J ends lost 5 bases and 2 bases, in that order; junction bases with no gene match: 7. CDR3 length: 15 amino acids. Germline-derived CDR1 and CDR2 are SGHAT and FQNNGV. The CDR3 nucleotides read TGTGCCAGCAGCCCCCAGGGACAGGGCGCCTACGAGCAGTACTTC. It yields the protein CASSPQGQGAYEQYF.

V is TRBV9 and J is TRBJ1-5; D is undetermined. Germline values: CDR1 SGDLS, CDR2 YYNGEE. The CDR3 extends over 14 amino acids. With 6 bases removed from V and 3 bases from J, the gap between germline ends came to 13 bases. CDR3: CASISGGHNQPQHF. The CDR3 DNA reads TGTGCCAGCATTTCAGGAGGGCACAATCAGCCCCAGCATTTT.

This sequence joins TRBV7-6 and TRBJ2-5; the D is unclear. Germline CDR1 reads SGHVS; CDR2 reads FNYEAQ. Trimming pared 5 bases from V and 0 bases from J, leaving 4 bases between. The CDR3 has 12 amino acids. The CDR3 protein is CASSAHQETQYF. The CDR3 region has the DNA TGTGCCAGCAGCGCGCACCAAGAGACCCAGTACTTC.

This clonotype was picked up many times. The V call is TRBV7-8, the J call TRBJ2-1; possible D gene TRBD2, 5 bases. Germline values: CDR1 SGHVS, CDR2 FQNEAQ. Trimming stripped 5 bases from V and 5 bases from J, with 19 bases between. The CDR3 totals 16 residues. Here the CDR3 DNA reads TGTGCCAGCAGCCCGCCAACTAGGCCCCCTCACAATGAGCAGTTCTTC. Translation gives CASSPPTRPPHNEQFF.

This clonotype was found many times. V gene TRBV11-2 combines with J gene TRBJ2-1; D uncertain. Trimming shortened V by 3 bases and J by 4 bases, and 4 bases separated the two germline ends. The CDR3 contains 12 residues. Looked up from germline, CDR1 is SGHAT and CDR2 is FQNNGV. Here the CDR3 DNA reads TGTGCCAGCAGCTTCCATTACAATGAGCAGTTCTTC. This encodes CASSFHYNEQFF.

CDR3 nucleotides: TGCAGCGTTGAAGAAGCAAGGGCCCTCTGGAATGAGCAGTTCTTC. It translates to CSVEEARALWNEQFF. J is TRBJ2-1 and V is TRBV29-1; D uncertain. Germline lookup yields CDR1 SQVTM and CDR2 ANQGSEA. Trimming left V 0 bases short and J 7 bases short, with 16 bases between. CDR3 length: 15 amino acids.